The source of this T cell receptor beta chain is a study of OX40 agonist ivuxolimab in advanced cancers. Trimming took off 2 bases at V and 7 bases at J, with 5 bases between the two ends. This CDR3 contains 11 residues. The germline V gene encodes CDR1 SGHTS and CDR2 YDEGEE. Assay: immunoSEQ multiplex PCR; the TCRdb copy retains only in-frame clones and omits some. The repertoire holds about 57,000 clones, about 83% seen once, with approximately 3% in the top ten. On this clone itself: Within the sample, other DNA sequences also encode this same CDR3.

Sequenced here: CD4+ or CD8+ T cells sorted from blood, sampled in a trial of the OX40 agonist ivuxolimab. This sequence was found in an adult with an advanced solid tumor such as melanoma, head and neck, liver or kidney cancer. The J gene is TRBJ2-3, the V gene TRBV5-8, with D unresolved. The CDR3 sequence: CASSLLNTQYF. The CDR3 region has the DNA TGTGCCAGCAGCTTATTGAATACGCAGTATTTT.